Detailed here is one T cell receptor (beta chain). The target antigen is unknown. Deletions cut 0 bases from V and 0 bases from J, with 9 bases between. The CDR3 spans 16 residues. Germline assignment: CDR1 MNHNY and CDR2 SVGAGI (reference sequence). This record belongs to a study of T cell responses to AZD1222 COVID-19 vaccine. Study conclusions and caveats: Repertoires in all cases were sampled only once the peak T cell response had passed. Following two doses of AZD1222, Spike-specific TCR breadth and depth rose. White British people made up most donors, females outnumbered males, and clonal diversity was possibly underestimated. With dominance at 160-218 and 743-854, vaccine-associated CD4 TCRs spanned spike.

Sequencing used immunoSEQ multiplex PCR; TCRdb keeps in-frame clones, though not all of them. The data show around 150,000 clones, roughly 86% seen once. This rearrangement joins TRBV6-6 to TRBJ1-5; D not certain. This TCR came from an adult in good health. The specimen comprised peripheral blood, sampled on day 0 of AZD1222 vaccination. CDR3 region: CASSYSRQPSNQPQHF. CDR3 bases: TGTGCCAGCAGTTACTCGAGACAACCTAGCAATCAGCCCCAGCATTTT.